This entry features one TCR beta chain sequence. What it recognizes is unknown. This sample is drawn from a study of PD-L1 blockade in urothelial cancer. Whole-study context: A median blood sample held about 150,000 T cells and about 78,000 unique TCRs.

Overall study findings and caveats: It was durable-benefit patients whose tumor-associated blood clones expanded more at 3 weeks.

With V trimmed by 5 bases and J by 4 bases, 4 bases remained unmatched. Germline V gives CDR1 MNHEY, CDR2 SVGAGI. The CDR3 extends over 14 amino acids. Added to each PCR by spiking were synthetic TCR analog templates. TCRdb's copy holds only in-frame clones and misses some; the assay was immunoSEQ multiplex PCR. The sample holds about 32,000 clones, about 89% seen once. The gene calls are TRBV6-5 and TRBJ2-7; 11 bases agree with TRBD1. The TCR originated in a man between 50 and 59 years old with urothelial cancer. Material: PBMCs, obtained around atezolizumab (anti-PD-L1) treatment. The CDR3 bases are TGTGCCAGCAGTCGGACAGGGGGCCGGTACGAGCAGTACTTC. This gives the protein CASSRTGGRYEQYF.